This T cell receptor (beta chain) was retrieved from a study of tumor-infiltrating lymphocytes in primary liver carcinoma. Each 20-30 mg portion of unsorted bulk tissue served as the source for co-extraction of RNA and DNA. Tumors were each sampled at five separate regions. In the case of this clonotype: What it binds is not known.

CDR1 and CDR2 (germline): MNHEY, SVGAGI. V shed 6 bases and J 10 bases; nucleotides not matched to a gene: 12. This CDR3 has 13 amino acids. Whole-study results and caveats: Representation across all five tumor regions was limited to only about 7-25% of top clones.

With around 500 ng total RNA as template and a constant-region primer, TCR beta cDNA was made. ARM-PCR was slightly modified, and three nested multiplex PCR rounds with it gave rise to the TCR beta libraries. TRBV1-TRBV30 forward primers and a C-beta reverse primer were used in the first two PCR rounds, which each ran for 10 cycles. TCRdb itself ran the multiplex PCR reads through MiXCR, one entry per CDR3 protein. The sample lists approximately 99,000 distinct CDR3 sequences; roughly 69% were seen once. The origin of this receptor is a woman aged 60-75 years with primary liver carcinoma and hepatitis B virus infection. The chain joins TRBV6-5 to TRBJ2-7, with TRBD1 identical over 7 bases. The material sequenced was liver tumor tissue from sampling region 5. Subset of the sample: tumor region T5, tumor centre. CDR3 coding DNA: TGTGCCAGCAGAACAGGGGTCGCATGCGAACAGTACTTC. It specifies CASRTGVACEQYF.